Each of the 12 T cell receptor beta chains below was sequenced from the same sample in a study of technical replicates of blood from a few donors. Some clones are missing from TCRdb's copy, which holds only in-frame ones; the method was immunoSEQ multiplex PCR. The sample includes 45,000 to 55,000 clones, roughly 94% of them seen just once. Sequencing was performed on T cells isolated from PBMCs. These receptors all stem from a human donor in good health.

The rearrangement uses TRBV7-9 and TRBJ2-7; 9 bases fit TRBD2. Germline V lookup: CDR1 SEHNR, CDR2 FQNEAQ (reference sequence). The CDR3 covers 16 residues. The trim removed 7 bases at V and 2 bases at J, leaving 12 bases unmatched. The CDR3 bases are TGTGCCAGCACCCTCCTAAGGGCTAGCGGGACCTACGAGCAGTACTTC. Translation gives CASTLLRASGTYEQYF.

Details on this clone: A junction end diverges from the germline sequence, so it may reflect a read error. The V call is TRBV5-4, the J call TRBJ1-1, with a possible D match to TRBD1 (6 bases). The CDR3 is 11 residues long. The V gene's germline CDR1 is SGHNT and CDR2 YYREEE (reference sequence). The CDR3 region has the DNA TGTGCCAGCAGCTTGGAGGACAGACTAACTTTT. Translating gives CASSLEDRLTF.

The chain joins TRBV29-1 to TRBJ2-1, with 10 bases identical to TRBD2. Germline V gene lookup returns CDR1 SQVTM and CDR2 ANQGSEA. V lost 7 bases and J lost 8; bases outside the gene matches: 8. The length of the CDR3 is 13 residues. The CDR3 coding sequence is TGCAGCGCGGAGCGGGAGGGCCGAGATGAGCAGTTCTTC. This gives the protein CSAEREGRDEQFF.

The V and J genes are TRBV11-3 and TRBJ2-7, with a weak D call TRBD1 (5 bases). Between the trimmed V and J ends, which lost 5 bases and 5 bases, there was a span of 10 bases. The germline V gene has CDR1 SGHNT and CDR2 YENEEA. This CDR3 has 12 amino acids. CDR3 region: CASSETGHEQYF. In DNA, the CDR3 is TGTGCCAGCAGCGAAACAGGACACGAGCAGTACTTC.

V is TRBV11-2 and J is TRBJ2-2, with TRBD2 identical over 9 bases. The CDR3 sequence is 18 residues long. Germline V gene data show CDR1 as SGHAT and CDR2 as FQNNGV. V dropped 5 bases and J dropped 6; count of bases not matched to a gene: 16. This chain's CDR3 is CASSALPGGGRAAGELFF. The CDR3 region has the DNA TGTGCCAGCAGCGCCCTCCCGGGGGGCGGGAGGGCCGCCGGGGAGCTGTTTTTT.

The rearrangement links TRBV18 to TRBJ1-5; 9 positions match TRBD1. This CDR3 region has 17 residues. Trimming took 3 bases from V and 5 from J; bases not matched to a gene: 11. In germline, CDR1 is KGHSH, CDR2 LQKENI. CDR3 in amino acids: CASSPLEGGQGHQPQHF. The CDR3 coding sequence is TGTGCCAGCTCACCCCTGGAGGGAGGACAGGGGCATCAGCCCCAGCATTTT.

The CDR3 loop reads CASREERANTGELFF. DNA of the CDR3: TGTGCCAGCAGAGAAGAGCGGGCGAACACCGGGGAGCTGTTTTTT. The genes are TRBV7-9 and TRBJ2-2, with TRBD2 as a possible D gene (6 bases). In germline, CDR1 is SEHNR, CDR2 FQNEAQ (reference sequence). CDR3 length: 15 residues. The V gene lost 6 bases and the J gene lost 0 bases, with 11 bases spanning the gap.

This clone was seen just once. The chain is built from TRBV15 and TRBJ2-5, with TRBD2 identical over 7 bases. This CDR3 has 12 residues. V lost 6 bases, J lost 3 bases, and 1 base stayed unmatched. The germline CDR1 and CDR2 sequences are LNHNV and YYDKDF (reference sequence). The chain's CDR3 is CATRGGEETQYF. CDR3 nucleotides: TGTGCCACCAGGGGAGGGGAAGAGACCCAGTACTTC. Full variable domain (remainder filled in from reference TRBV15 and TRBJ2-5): DAMVIQNPRYQVTQFGKPVTLSCSQTLNHNVMYWYQQKSSQAPKLLFHYYDKDFNNEADTPDNFQSRRPNTSFCFLDIRSPGLGDTAMYLCATRGGEETQYFGPGTRLLVL.

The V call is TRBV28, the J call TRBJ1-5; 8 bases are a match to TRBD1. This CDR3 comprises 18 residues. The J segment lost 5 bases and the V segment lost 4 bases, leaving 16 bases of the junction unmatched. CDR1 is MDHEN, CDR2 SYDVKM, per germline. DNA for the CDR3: TGTGCCAGCAGTTGGGGGGTCGGACAGGGCCAAGGGGATCAGCCCCAGCATTTT. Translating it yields CASSWGVGQGQGDQPQHF.

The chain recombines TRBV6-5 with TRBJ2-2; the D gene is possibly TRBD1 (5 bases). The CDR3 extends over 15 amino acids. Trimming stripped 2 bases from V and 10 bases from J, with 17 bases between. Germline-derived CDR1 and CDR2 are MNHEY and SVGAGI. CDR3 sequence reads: CASSYLGRDHEELFF. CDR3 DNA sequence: TGTGCCAGCAGTTACCTGGGGCGCGACCATGAGGAGCTGTTTTTT.

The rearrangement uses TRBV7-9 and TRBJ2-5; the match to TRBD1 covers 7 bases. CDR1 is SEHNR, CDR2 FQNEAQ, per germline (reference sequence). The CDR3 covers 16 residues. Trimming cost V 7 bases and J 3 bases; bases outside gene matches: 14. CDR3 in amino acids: CASTDPTGYQKETQYF. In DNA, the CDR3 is TGTGCCAGCACCGATCCGACAGGGTATCAGAAAGAGACCCAGTACTTC.

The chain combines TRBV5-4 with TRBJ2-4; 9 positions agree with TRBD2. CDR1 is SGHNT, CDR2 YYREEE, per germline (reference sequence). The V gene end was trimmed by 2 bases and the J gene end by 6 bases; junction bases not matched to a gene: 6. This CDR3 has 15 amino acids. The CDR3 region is CASSFNEAGGNIQYF. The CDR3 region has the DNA TGTGCCAGCAGCTTCAATGAAGCGGGAGGAAACATTCAGTACTTC.